These 27 T cell receptor beta chains share one sample of origin, sequenced in a study of T-cell reconstitution after alpha-beta-depleted transplantation in children. TCRbeta library construction was performed incorporating unique molecular identifiers. Each CDR3 protein gets one entry after TCRdb re-called the PCR reads with MiXCR. The sample yields fewer than 350,000 distinct CDR3 sequences, approximately 10% seen once. This sample comprised peripheral blood, obtained 180 days after TCRalphabeta/CD19-depleted stem cell transplant. The receptors were gathered from a male patient between 2 and 10 years old who had a stem cell transplant for chronic granulomatous disease, so the T cells may come from the graft donor.

This clonotype was picked up many times. The rearrangement links TRBV9 to TRBJ2-3; the match to TRBD2 covers 9 bases. J gave up 2 bases and V 0 bases, and 4 bases lay outside the gene matches. The CDR3 sequence is 16 residues long. Germline CDR1 reads SGDLS; CDR2 reads YYNGEE. CDR3 sequence reads: CASSVAGGRVTDTQYF. CDR3 DNA: TGTGCCAGCAGCGTAGCGGGCGGGAGGGTCACAGATACGCAGTATTTT.

Many counts were recorded for this clonotype. The chain is built from TRBV11-2 and TRBJ2-1; the match to TRBD1 covers 9 bases. V trimming: 4 bases; J trimming: 1 base; junction bases outside the gene matches: 5. Looked up from germline, CDR1 is SGHAT and CDR2 is FQNNGV. The CDR3 sequence is 16 residues long. In DNA form, the CDR3 reads TGTGCCAGCAGCTCCGGACAGGGGATATCCTACAATGAGCAGTTCTTC. Translated, it gives CASSSGQGISYNEQFF.

This clonotype showed up just a few times. The chain joins TRBV7-9 to TRBJ2-5; 13 bases map to TRBD2. The CDR3 is made up of 16 amino acids. The V and J ends lost 4 bases and 4 bases, in that order; junction bases with no gene match: 6. Germline CDR1 is SEHNR and CDR2 is FQNEAQ (reference sequence). CDR3 in amino acids: CASSSGTSGVGETQYF. The CDR3, as DNA: TGTGCCAGCAGCTCCGGGACTAGCGGGGTAGGAGAGACCCAGTACTTC.

Only a few counts were recorded for this clonotype. CDR3 bases: TGTGCCAGCAGTTTTGGTCAGAGCACATACGAGCAGTACTTC. This gives the protein CASSFGQSTYEQYF. This rearrangement joins TRBV28 to TRBJ2-7; no definite D call. V lost 3 bases and J 4 bases, leaving 13 bases between the germline ends. This CDR3 comprises 14 residues. The V gene's germline CDR1 is MDHEN and CDR2 SYDVKM.

This clonotype was detected ten times or more. The chain combines TRBV20-1 with TRBJ2-1; D is unresolved. From germline, CDR1 is DFQATT and CDR2 SNEGSKA (reference sequence). V was pared by 1 base and J by 5 bases, with 3 bases between. This CDR3 is built from 11 residues. For the CDR3, the DNA is TGCAGTGCTAGAGGAAACAATGAGCAGTTCTTC. Protein: CSARGNNEQFF.

This clonotype was observed many times. This chain uses TRBV2 with TRBJ2-2, with TRBD2 matching over 12 bases. CDR1 SNHLY and CDR2 FYNNEI come from the germline V gene. This CDR3 spans 16 amino acids. V shed 7 bases, J shed 6 bases, and the junction held 9 bases outside the gene matches. Here the CDR3 DNA reads TGTGCCAGCACCCGAATCCTAGCGGGAGGGCCCGGGGAGCTGTTTTTT. Its translation: CASTRILAGGPGELFF.

The CDR3 sequence: CASSAGRIRETQYF. For the CDR3, the DNA is TGTGCCAGTAGTGCGGGCCGGATCCGAGAGACCCAGTACTTC. The chain is built from TRBV19 and TRBJ2-5; possibly TRBD2 for D (5 bases). From germline, CDR1 is LNHDA and CDR2 SQIVND (reference sequence). The CDR3 runs to 14 residues. Trimming took 5 bases from V and 4 from J, leaving 14 bases between them. Full variable domain (missing parts from reference TRBV19 and TRBJ2-5): DGGITQSPKYLFRKEGQNVTLSCEQNLNHDAMYWYRQDPGQGLRLIYYSQIVNDFQKGDIAEGYSVSREKKESFPLTVTSAQKNPTAFYLCASSAGRIRETQYFGPGTRLLVL.

This clonotype was counted at least ten times. The chain recombines TRBV15 with TRBJ2-7; D is ambiguous. Germline values: CDR1 LNHNV, CDR2 YYDKDF (reference sequence). The CDR3 spans 13 residues. Trimming took off 2 bases at V and 2 bases at J, with 7 bases between the two ends. CDR3: CATSRQVAYEQYF. CDR3 sequence (DNA): TGTGCCACCAGCAGACAGGTAGCCTACGAGCAGTACTTC.

Many counts were recorded for this clonotype. The chain links TRBV12-3 or TRBV12-4 to TRBJ2-1; D is ambiguous. V was shortened by 1 base and J by 9 bases, with 10 bases between the two germline ends. The CDR3 loop spans 13 amino acids. The CDR3 is CASSLVGTGEQFF. CDR3 DNA sequence: TGTGCCAGCAGTTTAGTGGGCACTGGTGAGCAGTTCTTC.

At least ten counts were recorded for this clonotype. The chain joins TRBV12-3 or TRBV12-4 to TRBJ2-7, with TRBD1 matching over 8 bases. This CDR3 has 16 residues. J gave up 4 bases and V 4 bases, and 12 bases lay outside the gene matches. CDR3 nucleotide sequence: TGTGCCAGCAGTTATCAGAAGGGCAGGGGGCTTTACGAGCAGTACTTC. As protein: CASSYQKGRGLYEQYF.

This clonotype was counted at least ten times. The V and J genes are TRBV9 and TRBJ1-2; weak D call: TRBD1 (5 bases). With 4 bases removed from V and 3 bases from J, the gap between germline ends came to 16 bases. Looked up from germline, CDR1 is SGDLS and CDR2 is YYNGEE. This CDR3 has 15 amino acids. The DNA of the CDR3 is TGTGCCAGCAGCCAAGGCGGAGGGGTTTACTATGGCTACACCTTC. Translated, it gives CASSQGGGVYYGYTF.

This clonotype was counted many times. This chain joins TRBV5-6 and TRBJ2-3; D ambiguous. With 2 bases removed from V and 6 bases from J, the gap between germline ends came to 13 bases. This CDR3 comprises 14 residues. Looked up from germline, CDR1 is SGHDT and CDR2 is YYEEEE. CDR3 in amino acids: CASSFPDLSDTQYF. The CDR3 DNA is TGTGCCAGCAGCTTCCCCGATCTTTCCGATACGCAGTATTTT.

This clonotype was detected many times. This chain connects TRBV27 to TRBJ1-3; D remains ambiguous. This CDR3 comprises 15 residues. Trimming left V 6 bases short and J 2 bases short, with 14 bases between. Germline V gives CDR1 MNHEY, CDR2 SMNVEV (reference sequence). The CDR3 reads CASRIDSTAGNTIYF. The CDR3 region has the DNA TGTGCCAGCAGAATAGATAGCACGGCTGGAAACACCATATATTTT.

This clonotype was counted a few times. The gene calls are TRBV12-3 or TRBV12-4 and TRBJ2-7; either TRBD1 or TRBD2 may fit D (5 bases each). The CDR3 is 15 amino acids. Trimming left V 2 bases short and J 1 base short, with 12 bases between. The CDR3 DNA is TGTGCCAGCAGTTTAACTCCGGGACGATCCTACGAGCAGTACTTC. This sequence encodes CASSLTPGRSYEQYF.

The chain employs TRBV5-6 and TRBJ2-7; 9 bases map to TRBD1. Per germline, CDR1 SGHDT and CDR2 YYEEEE. The CDR3 length is 15 residues. Trimming at V came to 4 bases and at J to 5 bases, leaving 10 bases not matched to a gene. The CDR3 region has the DNA TGTGCCAGCAGCGTACCGGGACAGGGCTTCAACGAGCAGTACTTC. Amino acids: CASSVPGQGFNEQYF.

J is TRBJ2-1 and V is TRBV18; TRBD1 aligns across 8 bases. Unmatched junction bases numbered 6, after V lost 5 bases and J lost 9 bases. This CDR3 comprises 13 residues. Germline CDR1 reads KGHSH; CDR2 reads LQKENI. CDR3 DNA: TGTGCCAGCTCAGACCAGGGGGCCTTTGAGCAGTTCTTC. Protein product: CASSDQGAFEQFF.

This clonotype has a count of ten or more. The rearrangement links TRBV20-1 to TRBJ2-1; 8 nucleotides align to TRBD1. J lost 0 bases, V lost 3 bases, and 7 bases had no gene match. The germline V gene encodes CDR1 DFQATT and CDR2 SNEGSKA (reference sequence). This CDR3 is built from 16 residues. In nucleotides, the CDR3 is TGCAGTGCTAGGGGTGGGACAGGAGGCTCCTACAATGAGCAGTTCTTC. Translation: CSARGGTGGSYNEQFF.

There are many counts of this clonotype. The chain is built from TRBV4-2 and TRBJ1-5; maybe TRBD1 (5 bases). Trimming cost V 2 bases and J 3 bases, with 11 bases left between them. Germline assignment: CDR1 LGHNA and CDR2 YNFKEQ. The CDR3 has 15 residues. In DNA, the CDR3 is TGTGCCAGCAGCCAACGGGGGGGGAACAATCAGCCCCAGCATTTT. This gives the protein CASSQRGGNNQPQHF.

This clonotype showed up many times. This sequence joins TRBV12-3 or TRBV12-4 and TRBJ2-7, with 8 bases fitting TRBD2. Trimming removed 3 bases from V and 5 bases from J; junction bases left unmatched: 6. The CDR3 contains 14 residues. The CDR3 loop is CASSFRGGLDEQYF. The CDR3 region has the DNA TGTGCCAGCAGTTTTCGGGGGGGCCTTGACGAGCAGTACTTC.

There are many counts of this clonotype. CDR3 sequence: CASSLERIAGGLETQYF. The CDR3 bases are TGTGCCAGCAGCTTAGAGCGGATAGCGGGAGGGCTGGAGACCCAGTACTTC. The gene calls are TRBV7-8 and TRBJ2-5, with 11 bases identical to TRBD2. V was pared by 1 base and J by 5 bases, with 9 bases of the junction left unmatched. Per the germline V gene, CDR1 is SGHVS and CDR2 is FQNEAQ. The CDR3 has 17 residues.

This clonotype was found many times. The gene calls are TRBV12-3 or TRBV12-4 and TRBJ2-1, with D possibly TRBD2 on 6 matching bases. V gave up 6 bases and J gave up 5 bases, with 11 bases separating them. The CDR3 spans 13 residues. As DNA, the CDR3 is TGTGCCAGCAGGAAGGGACTTGACAATGAGCAGTTCTTC. This codes for CASRKGLDNEQFF.

This clonotype was observed at least ten times. The chain is built from TRBV29-1 and TRBJ2-2, with 16 bases aligning to TRBD2. Unmatched junction bases numbered 5, after V lost 7 bases and J lost 6 bases. The CDR3 loop spans 15 amino acids. Per the germline V gene, CDR1 is SQVTM and CDR2 is ANQGSEA. CDR3 sequence reads: CSAGTSGRASGELFF. DNA for the CDR3: TGCAGCGCCGGGACTAGCGGGAGGGCCTCCGGGGAGCTGTTTTTT.

Ten or more counts support this clonotype. V gene TRBV10-3 combines with J gene TRBJ2-7; 7 nucleotides match TRBD2. CDR1 ENHRY and CDR2 SYGVKD come from the germline V gene. The CDR3 sequence is 14 residues long. Germline trimming cut 8 bases from V and 3 bases from J; bases unmatched to any gene: 10. CDR3 protein: CAIARASGIYEQYF. In DNA form, the CDR3 reads TGTGCCATCGCGAGGGCTAGCGGAATCTACGAGCAGTACTTC.

Details on this clonotype: This may arise from a read error, as a much more abundant clone is one base away. CDR3 loop: CSVEDGLFSTDTQHF. The CDR3, as DNA: TGCAGCGTTGAAGATGGGCTTTTTAGCACAGATACGCAGCATTTT. The chain combines TRBV29-1 with TRBJ2-3; D call uncertain. TRBJ1-5 explains the end of the DNA better; the J call may be wrong. The germline gives CDR1 SQVTM, CDR2 ANQGSEA. This CDR3 spans 15 amino acids.

This clonotype was recorded at least ten times. V gene TRBV7-2 combines with J gene TRBJ1-6; 7 nucleotides line up with TRBD1. After removal of 5 bases from V and 7 bases from J, the junction contained 8 bases not matched to a gene. There are 15 residues in the CDR3. From germline, CDR1 is SGHTA and CDR2 FQGNSA. This CDR3 is CASSLETGYNSPLHF. The DNA of the CDR3 is TGTGCCAGCAGCCTCGAGACAGGGTACAATTCACCCCTCCACTTT.

There are many counts of this clonotype. The V call is TRBV4-3, the J call TRBJ2-3; 7 bases map to TRBD1. CDR3 length: 18 amino acids. Germline V gene lookup returns CDR1 LGHNA and CDR2 YSLEER. J gave up 5 bases and V 2 bases, and 16 bases lay outside the gene matches. The CDR3 loop is CASSQRAQPGQLQDTQYF. CDR3 nucleotide sequence: TGCGCCAGCAGCCAACGGGCTCAACCGGGACAGCTTCAAGATACGCAGTATTTT.

At least ten counts were recorded for this clonotype. The rearrangement joins TRBV7-9 to TRBJ2-1; TRBD1 or TRBD2 may be the D gene (6 bases each). The CDR3 totals 14 residues. With 3 bases removed from V and 9 bases from J, the gap between germline ends came to 15 bases. Germline CDR1 SEHNR, CDR2 FQNEAQ (reference sequence). The CDR3 loop is CASSLRGARGEQFF. CDR3 nucleotide sequence: TGTGCCAGCAGCTTGAGGGGGGCGCGGGGTGAGCAGTTCTTC.